These 6 T cell receptor beta chains came from one sample sequenced in a study of cytomegalovirus exposure and HLA in healthy donors (dated by TCRdb to the late 2010s). The library was made by the immunoSEQ multiplex PCR assay. Not all clones reach the TCRdb copy of this immuneACCESS table, which keeps in-frame sequences only. Checked studies attribute under half of the gap to unresolved V genes and leave the rest unexplained. For this sample the table gives some 86,000 clones, of which 93% were detected only once. The ten biggest clones cover around 3.3% of the sample. What was sequenced was PBMCs. These TCRs come from a woman in her 30s in good health and CMV-seronegative.

This rearrangement joins TRBV29-1 to TRBJ2-5; a possible D gene is TRBD2 (7 bases). Deletions cut 4 bases from V and 5 bases from J, with 11 bases between. Germline CDR1 and CDR2: SQVTM and ANQGSEA. The CDR3 has 12 residues. CDR3 amino acids: CSVVRGGETQYF. The CDR3 DNA follows: TGCAGCGTTGTCAGGGGAGGGGAGACCCAGTACTTC.

This clone was found once. The V call is TRBV27, the J call TRBJ2-1, with TRBD2 identical over 9 bases. CDR1 is MNHEY, CDR2 SMNVEV, per germline (reference sequence). With 6 bases clipped from V and 9 bases from J, the junction kept 12 bases outside the gene matches. This CDR3 contains 15 residues. The CDR3 bases are TGTGCCAGCAGCCCCAGTTTCCGCGGGGGGGGTGAGCAGTTCTTC. It specifies CASSPSFRGGGEQFF.

The rearrangement joins TRBV6-1 to TRBJ1-2; 7 nucleotides align to TRBD1. This CDR3 is 15 amino acids long. V was pared by 6 bases and J by 1 base, with 8 bases of the junction left unmatched. Germline V gene data show CDR1 as MNHNS and CDR2 as SASEGT. The CDR3, as DNA: TGTGCCAGCAGGGCCCGGGACAGAATTAACTATGGCTACACCTTC. Translation: CASRARDRINYGYTF.

The chain uses TRBV5-1 and TRBJ2-5, with 9 bases matching TRBD2. J lost 5 bases, V lost 7 bases, and 12 bases had no gene match. Germline V gene lookup returns CDR1 SGHRS and CDR2 YFSETQ. This CDR3 comprises 15 residues. CDR3 sequence reads: CASGSAGGPGETQYF. The CDR3 bases are TGCGCCAGCGGGTCGGCGGGGGGGCCAGGGGAGACCCAGTACTTC.

The gene calls are TRBV19 and TRBJ1-2, with 7 bases aligning to TRBD1. After removal of 5 bases from V and 2 bases from J, the junction contained 8 bases not matched to a gene. From germline, CDR1 is LNHDA and CDR2 SQIVND (reference sequence). The CDR3 is 15 amino acids. This CDR3 reads CASSPMTGRNYGYTF. CDR3 sequence (DNA): TGTGCCAGTAGTCCTATGACAGGGCGGAACTATGGCTACACCTTC. Using reference TRBV19 and TRBJ1-2 for the parts outside the CDR3, the full variable domain is DGGITQSPKYLFRKEGQNVTLSCEQNLNHDAMYWYRQDPGQGLRLIYYSQIVNDFQKGDIAEGYSVSREKKESFPLTVTSAQKNPTAFYLCASSPMTGRNYGYTFGSGTRLTVV.

This sequence joins TRBV27 and TRBJ2-1; 9 bases are shared with TRBD1. Germline-derived CDR1 and CDR2 are MNHEY and SMNVEV (reference sequence). This CDR3 has 14 residues. V was pared by 6 bases and J by 3 bases, with 3 bases of the junction left unmatched. The CDR3 loop reads CASRRDRDYNEQFF. CDR3 bases: TGTGCCAGCAGGCGGGACAGGGACTACAATGAGCAGTTCTTC.